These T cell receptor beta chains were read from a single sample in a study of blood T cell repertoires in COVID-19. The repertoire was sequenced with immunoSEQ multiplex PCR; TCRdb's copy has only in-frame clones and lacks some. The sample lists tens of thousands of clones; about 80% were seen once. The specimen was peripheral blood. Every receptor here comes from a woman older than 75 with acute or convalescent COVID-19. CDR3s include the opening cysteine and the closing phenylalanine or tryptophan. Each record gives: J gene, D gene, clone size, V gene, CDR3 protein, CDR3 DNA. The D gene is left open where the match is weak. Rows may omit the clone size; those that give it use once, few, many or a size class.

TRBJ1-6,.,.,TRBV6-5,CASSYSKKPSPLHF,TGTGCCAGCAGTTACTCTAAGAAGCCCTCACCCCTCCACTTT
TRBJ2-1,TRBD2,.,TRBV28,CASSSVLAATYMEQFF,TGTGCCAGCAGTTCAGTGCTAGCGGCGACTTACATGGAGCAGTTCTTC
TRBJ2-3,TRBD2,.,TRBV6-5,CASSYGKLAATDTQYF,TGTGCCAGCAGTTACGGGAAACTAGCGGCCACAGATACGCAGTATTTT
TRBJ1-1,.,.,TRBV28,CASSPRTGFTEAFF,TGTGCCAGCAGCCCAAGAACAGGGTTCACTGAAGCTTTCTTT
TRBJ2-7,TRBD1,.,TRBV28,CASSLYDREWYEQYF,TGTGCCAGCAGTTTATATGACAGGGAATGGTACGAGCAGTACTTC
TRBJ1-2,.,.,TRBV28,CASSEYTAGGYTF,TGTGCCAGCAGTGAGTATACAGCCGGTGGCTACACCTTC
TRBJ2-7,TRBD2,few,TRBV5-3,CARKTSGSSYEQYF,TGTGCCAGAAAGACTAGCGGGAGTTCCTACGAGCAGTACTTC
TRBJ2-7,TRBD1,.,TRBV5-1,CASSLDLQGALTYEQYF,TGCGCCAGCAGCTTGGACTTACAGGGGGCATTAACCTACGAGCAGTACTTC
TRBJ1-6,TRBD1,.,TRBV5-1,CASSLGGQGTTLNSPLHF,TGCGCCAGCAGCTTGGGCGGACAGGGAACTACATTAAATTCACCCCTCCACTTT
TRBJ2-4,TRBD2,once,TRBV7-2,CASSLGLAGTTSTKNIQYF,TGTGCCAGCAGCTTAGGACTAGCGGGTACGACCTCGACCAAAAACATTCAGTACTTC
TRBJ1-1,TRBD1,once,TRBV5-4,CASSIGGRGNTEAFF,TGTGCCAGCAGCATAGGGGGCCGAGGGAACACTGAAGCTTTCTTT
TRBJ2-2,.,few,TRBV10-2,CASRDTGELFF,TGCGCCAGCCGGGACACCGGGGAGCTGTTTTTT
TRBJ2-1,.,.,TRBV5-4,CASSVGTNYNEQFF,TGTGCCAGCAGCGTCGGGACAAACTACAATGAGCAGTTCTTC
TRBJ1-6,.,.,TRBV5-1,CASSLVWGGDSPLHF,TGCGCCAGCAGCTTGGTTTGGGGAGGGGATTCACCCCTCCACTTT
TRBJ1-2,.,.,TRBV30,CAWAPGLYGYTF,TGTGCCTGGGCCCCGGGACTCTATGGCTACACCTTC
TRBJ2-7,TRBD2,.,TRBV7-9,CASSLVVTGGMDEQYF,TGTGCCAGCAGCCTAGTCGTTACGGGAGGTATGGACGAGCAGTACTTC
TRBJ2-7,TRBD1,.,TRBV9,CASSPWTGGEQYF,TGTGCCAGCAGCCCCTGGACAGGGGGCGAGCAGTACTTC
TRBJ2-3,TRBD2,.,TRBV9,CASSVVAGSTDTQYF,TGTGCCAGCAGCGTAGTAGCGGGGAGCACAGATACGCAGTATTTT
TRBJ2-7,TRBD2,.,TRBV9,CASGGTIEQYF,TGTGCCAGCGGGGGGACTATCGAGCAGTACTTC
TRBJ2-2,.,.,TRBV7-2,CASSFSQGPPPTGELFF,TGTGCCAGCAGCTTTAGTCAGGGGCCCCCCCCCACCGGGGAGCTGTTTTTT
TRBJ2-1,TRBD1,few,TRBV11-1,CASSFKEGTGNFF,TGTGCCAGCAGCTTTAAGGAGGGGACAGGGAACTTCTTC
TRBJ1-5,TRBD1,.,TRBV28,CASSADRASNQPQHF,TGTGCCAGCAGTGCTGACAGGGCTAGCAATCAGCCCCAGCATTTT
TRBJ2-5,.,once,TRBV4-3,CASSQDRGWGETQYF,TGCGCCAGCAGCCAAGATAGGGGGTGGGGGGAGACCCAGTACTTC
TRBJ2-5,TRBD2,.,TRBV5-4,CASSLSGLAQETQYF,TGTGCCAGCAGCTTGTCGGGACTAGCCCAAGAGACCCAGTACTTC
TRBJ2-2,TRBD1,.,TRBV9,CASSVVTGGGTGELFF,TGTGCCAGCAGCGTAGTCACAGGGGGCGGCACCGGGGAGCTGTTTTTT
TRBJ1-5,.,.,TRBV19,CASTPRRGNQPQHF,TGTGCCAGTACCCCCCGCAGGGGCAATCAGCCCCAGCATTTT
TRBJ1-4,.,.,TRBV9,CASSDLTGPNEKLFF,TGTGCCAGCAGCGACTTGACAGGTCCTAATGAAAAACTGTTTTTT
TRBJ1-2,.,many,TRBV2,CASSEVGASYGYTF,TGTGCCAGCAGTGAGGTGGGGGCGTCCTATGGCTACACCTTC
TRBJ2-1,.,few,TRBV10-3,CAIKSANEQFF,TGTGCCATCAAATCCGCGAATGAGCAGTTCTTC
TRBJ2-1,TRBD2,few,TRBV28,CASSLSFLGGREGRSNEQFF,TGTGCCAGCAGTTTATCATTCCTCGGGGGGCGGGAGGGCAGATCCAATGAGCAGTTCTTC
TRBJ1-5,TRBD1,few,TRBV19,CATGDRENQPQHF,TGTGCCACGGGGGACAGAGAGAATCAGCCCCAGCATTTT
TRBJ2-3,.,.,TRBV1,CTSSQGETAGVDDGTDTQYF,TGCACCAGCAGCCAAGGGGAGACAGCGGGAGTAGACGATGGCACAGATACGCAGTATTTT
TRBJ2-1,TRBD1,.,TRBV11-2,CASSLDLGQANEQFF,TGTGCCAGCAGCTTAGATCTGGGACAGGCGAATGAGCAGTTCTTC
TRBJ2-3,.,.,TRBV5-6,CASSKGLAGRHTQYF,TGTGCCAGCAGCAAGGGACTGGCAGGGAGGCATACGCAGTATTTT
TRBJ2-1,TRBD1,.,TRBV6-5,CASSYRGHGYNEQFF,TGTGCCAGCAGTTACAGGGGGCATGGGTACAATGAGCAGTTCTTC
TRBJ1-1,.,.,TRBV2,CASSGRALNTEAFF,TGTGCCAGCAGTGGCAGGGCGTTGAACACTGAAGCTTTCTTT
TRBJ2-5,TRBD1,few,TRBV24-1,CATSDLTADRGMKTQYF,TGTGCCACCAGTGATTTGACCGCGGACAGGGGGATGAAGACCCAGTACTTC
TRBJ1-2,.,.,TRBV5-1,CASSPGQPSGGYTF,TGCGCCAGCAGCCCAGGACAGCCCTCGGGGGGCTACACCTTC
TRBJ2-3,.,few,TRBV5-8,CASSLDFRTDTQYF,TGTGCCAGCAGCTTAGACTTTAGAACAGATACGCAGTATTTT
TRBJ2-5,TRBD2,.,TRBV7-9,CASSLTGTSPQETQYF,TGTGCCAGCAGCTTGACCGGGACTAGCCCCCAAGAGACCCAGTACTTC
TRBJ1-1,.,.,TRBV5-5,CASSLVPGVNTEAFF,TGTGCCAGCAGCTTGGTCCCGGGGGTGAACACTGAAGCTTTCTTT
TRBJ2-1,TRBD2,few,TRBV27,CASSGFGKRGNNEQFF,TGTGCCAGCAGTGGCTTCGGGAAGCGGGGAAACAATGAGCAGTTCTTC
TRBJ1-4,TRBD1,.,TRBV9,CASSAGGQFNEKLFF,TGTGCCAGCAGCGCCGGGGGACAGTTTAATGAAAAACTGTTTTTT
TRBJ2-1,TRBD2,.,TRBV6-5,CASSPYSGRAGEQFF,TGTGCCAGCAGTCCCTATAGCGGGAGGGCCGGTGAGCAGTTCTTC
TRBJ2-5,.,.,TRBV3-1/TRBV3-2,CASSLENQAQETQYF,TGTGCCAGCAGCCTGGAGAACCAAGCCCAAGAGACCCAGTACTTC
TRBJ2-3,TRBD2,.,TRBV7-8,CASSLGSGSGRTTSTDTQYF,TGTGCCAGCAGCCTAGGTTCCGGAAGCGGGAGGACCACTAGCACAGATACGCAGTATTTT
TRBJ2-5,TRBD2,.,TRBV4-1,CASSLGGSGGETQYF,TGCGCCAGCAGTCTAGGCGGGAGTGGTGGGGAGACCCAGTACTTC
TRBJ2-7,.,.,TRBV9,CASSGRVSGSGEQYF,TGTGCCAGCAGCGGACGGGTTTCAGGGTCCGGCGAGCAGTACTTC